A selection of T cell receptor beta chains follows, all from one sample in a study of T cell responses to AZD1222 COVID-19 vaccine. Clones were sequenced by immunoSEQ multiplex PCR, and TCRdb holds only the in-frame ones, with some missing. The sample shows under 70,000 clones, around 74% of them seen only once. The sequencing here drew on peripheral blood, taken on day 0 of MenACWY control vaccination. The receptors shown here come from an adult in good health. CDR3s include the opening cysteine and the closing phenylalanine or tryptophan. D genes are given only for firm matches. The size of a clone is reported for some rows only, either as once, few or many, or as a class for expanded clones.

once TRBD2 TRBJ2-3 TRBV3-1/TRBV3-2 TGTGCCAGCAGCCCAAGCGGGGTAGCGTCAACGCAGTATTTT CASSPSGVASTQYF
many NA TRBJ2-1 TRBV28 TGTGCCAGCAGCTCCGGCAGGGAGAATTTCAATGAGCAGTTCTTC CASSSGRENFNEQFF
NA TRBD2 TRBJ2-2 TRBV2 TGTGCCAGCAGCAGGGACCGGGGGGCCGGGGAGCTGTTTTTT CASSRDRGAGELFF
NA NA TRBJ2-3 TRBV29-1 TGCAGCGTGGGACATGTACTCACAGATACGCAGTATTTT CSVGHVLTDTQYF
NA TRBD2 TRBJ2-7 TRBV6-5 TGTGCCAGCAGCAAGGATGCAGCGGGGTACTACGAGCAGTACTTC CASSKDAAGYYEQYF
NA NA TRBJ2-2 TRBV7-3 TGTGCCAGCGGGCCGAACACCGGGGAGCTGTTTTTT CASGPNTGELFF
NA NA TRBJ1-1 TRBV4-3 TGCGCCAGCAGCCAAGATATCGTCAGTGTGAACACTGAAGCTTTCTTT CASSQDIVSVNTEAFF
NA NA TRBJ2-2 TRBV7-6 TGTGCCAGCACCCCTGTGATAGATGGCACCGGGGAGCTGTTTTTT CASTPVIDGTGELFF
NA NA TRBJ1-3 TRBV13 TGTGCCAGCAGCTTAACCTACTCTGGAAACACCATATATTTT CASSLTYSGNTIYF
NA TRBD2 TRBJ2-1 TRBV29-1 TGCAGCGTCACGGGACTAGCGGGGGCCAATTACAATGAGCAGTTCTTC CSVTGLAGANYNEQFF
NA NA TRBJ2-1 TRBV24-1 TGTGCCACCAGTGATCCCAAGACGCAGCAGTTCTTC CATSDPKTQQFF
NA NA TRBJ1-1 TRBV5-1 TGCGCCAGCAGCTTGGAACAGTACACTGAAGCTTTCTTT CASSLEQYTEAFF
NA NA TRBJ1-2 TRBV10-3 TGTGCCATCAGTTCCCGAGGCGGGGGCTACACCTTC CAISSRGGGYTF
NA NA TRBJ1-1 TRBV11-2 TGTGCCAGCAGCTCGGTAGCACTCAACACTGAAGCTTTCTTT CASSSVALNTEAFF
NA NA TRBJ1-1 TRBV30 TGTGCCTGGATAAGTGGCATTAAAAAAGGGACTGAAGCTTTCTTT CAWISGIKKGTEAFF
NA TRBD2 TRBJ2-7 TRBV7-2 TGTGCCAGCAGCTTACAAGCGGGGGGTGCCTACGAGCAGTACTTC CASSLQAGGAYEQYF
many TRBD2 TRBJ2-3 TRBV20-1 TGCAGTGCTAGTAGCGGGAGAAAGGTAGATACGCAGTATTTT CSASSGRKVDTQYF
NA NA TRBJ1-6 TRBV25-1 TGTGCCAGCAGTTCAGGAGATAATTCACCCCTCCACTTT CASSSGDNSPLHF
NA TRBD1 TRBJ2-5 TRBV4-1 TGCGCCAGCAGCCAAGCCGGACAGGAGCAAGAGACCCAGTACTTC CASSQAGQEQETQYF
NA NA TRBJ1-5 TRBV9 TGTGCCAGCAGCGTAGAACCCGATAATCAGCCCCAGCATTTT CASSVEPDNQPQHF
NA NA TRBJ1-2 TRBV6-5 TGTGCCAGCAGTTACTCTAGGGGAACTAACTATGGCTACACCTTC CASSYSRGTNYGYTF
NA NA TRBJ2-5 TRBV7-2 TGTGCCAGCAGCTCCGTACAAGAGACCCAGTACTTC CASSSVQETQYF
NA TRBD2 TRBJ2-3 TRBV10-2 TGCGCCAGCAGTGAGCCAGCGGGGATCACAGATACGCAGTATTTT CASSEPAGITDTQYF
NA TRBD2 TRBJ2-3 TRBV28 TGTGCCAGCAGTTTCCCCGGGACTAGGTCAGATACGCAGTATTTT CASSFPGTRSDTQYF
NA NA TRBJ1-3 TRBV19 TGTGCCAGTAGTGGGAGCCCATCTGGAAACACCATATATTTT CASSGSPSGNTIYF
NA NA TRBJ1-6 TRBV3-1/TRBV3-2 TGTGCCAGCAGCCCCTTCGTTCGGACAGATTATGGAAATTCACCCCTCCACTTT CASSPFVRTDYGNSPLHF
NA NA TRBJ2-1 TRBV28 TGTGCCAGCAGTCTGGACCTAGTCGAGCAGTTCTTC CASSLDLVEQFF
once TRBD1 TRBJ1-6 TRBV7-3 TGTGCCAGCAGCTTACAGGGACAGAATTCACCCCTCCACTTT CASSLQGQNSPLHF
NA TRBD2 TRBJ2-3 TRBV4-3 TGCGCCAGCAGCCAAGATGGGGGGGGTTCTCAGCAGTATTTT CASSQDGGGSQQYF
NA NA TRBJ1-4 TRBV6-5 TGTGCCAGCAGTCCCGGGAGTACTAATGAAAAACTGTTTTTT CASSPGSTNEKLFF
few NA TRBJ2-1 TRBV7-2 TGTGCCAGCAGCTTATGGGGGCAGGGGGGCAAGCAGTTCTTC CASSLWGQGGKQFF
once TRBD1 TRBJ1-2 TRBV5-4 TGTGCCAGCAGCTTGCTGGGGACAGATTATGGCTACACCTTC CASSLLGTDYGYTF
NA NA TRBJ2-7 TRBV27 TGTGCCAGCAGTTTATATCCGGACGGGGGGCGAGAGCAGTACTTC CASSLYPDGGREQYF
few NA TRBJ1-1 TRBV30 TGTGCCTGGAGTGCCTCCGGGACAACGAACACTGAAGCTTTCTTT CAWSASGTTNTEAFF
NA TRBD2 TRBJ2-2 TRBV28 TGTGCCAGCACTCGGGGGAGGGGCGATCCATCAATCTACACCGGGGAGCTGTTTTTT CASTRGRGDPSIYTGELFF
NA TRBD2 TRBJ2-5 TRBV10-3 TGTGCCATCAGTGAGGGGGGGGTCCAAGAGACCCAGTACTTC CAISEGGVQETQYF
NA NA TRBJ1-2 TRBV15 TGTGCCACCAGCAGAGGGGGGCTGGGGGCGAACTATGGCTACACCTTC CATSRGGLGANYGYTF
NA NA TRBJ1-1 TRBV4-3 TGCGCCAGCAGCGTGGATGGATCCAAGACCACTGAAGCTTTCTTT CASSVDGSKTTEAFF
NA TRBD2 TRBJ2-1 TRBV24-1 TGTGCCACCAGTGAGGCGGGAGTACGGAATGAGCAGTTCTTC CATSEAGVRNEQFF
NA TRBD2 TRBJ2-3 TRBV3-1/TRBV3-2 TGTGCCAGCAGCGGTGGGACTAGTTGGCCAGATACGCAGTATTTT CASSGGTSWPDTQYF
NA TRBD2 TRBJ2-2 TRBV2 TGTGCCAGCAGTAACCTAGCGGTCAACGCGAACACCGGGGAGCTGTTTTTT CASSNLAVNANTGELFF
NA NA TRBJ1-2 TRBV5-1 TGCGCCAGCAGCTTATACCTCGGGGAGCGGGGCTACACCTTC CASSLYLGERGYTF
NA NA TRBJ2-7 TRBV5-1 TGCGCCAGCAGCTCGGGAGCAGCCTACGAGCAGTACTTC CASSSGAAYEQYF
NA NA TRBJ2-1 TRBV6-5 TGTGCCAGCAGTCTGAGCCAAAGAGGCAATGAGCAGTTCTTC CASSLSQRGNEQFF
NA NA TRBJ1-2 TRBV5-4 TGTGCCAGCAGCTTGTATAACAGGATGGTAGGAAACTATGGCTACACCTTC CASSLYNRMVGNYGYTF
NA NA TRBJ2-2 TRBV7-9 TGTGCCAGCAGCTTTACAGGAGTCGCGAACACCGGGGAGCTGTTTTTT CASSFTGVANTGELFF
once NA TRBJ1-2 TRBV5-1 TGCGCCAGCAGTCCTTCCCCAGGGGCGGAATGGGATGGCTACACCTTC CASSPSPGAEWDGYTF
few TRBD1 TRBJ1-5 TRBV2 TGTGCCAGCAGTGCCGGACAGGGAAATCAGCCCCAGCATTTT CASSAGQGNQPQHF
NA NA TRBJ2-1 TRBV30 TGTGCCTGGAGTGTACGACTCCTGAGCTCCTACAATGAGCAGTTCTTC CAWSVRLLSSYNEQFF
NA NA TRBJ1-6 TRBV19 TGTGCCAGTAGTATATCCCCCGGCGTAAGCTCCTATAATTCACCCCTCCACTTT CASSISPGVSSYNSPLHF
NA NA TRBJ2-6 TRBV4-1 TGCGCCAGCAGCCAAGATTGGGGACCGCAAGCCAACGTCCTGACTTTC CASSQDWGPQANVLTF
NA NA TRBJ1-1 TRBV29-1 TGCAGCGTTAAAACAGTAAACACTGAAGCTTTCTTT CSVKTVNTEAFF
NA TRBD2 TRBJ2-2 TRBV5-1 TGCGCCAGCAGCCTGGGACTAGCGGGAGGATATAGCACCGGGGAGCTGTTTTTT CASSLGLAGGYSTGELFF
once TRBD1 TRBJ1-6 TRBV28 TGTGCCAGCAGTTGGGGGACAGGGAATTCACCCCTCCACTTT CASSWGTGNSPLHF